The sequence of this T cell receptor beta chain was determined in a study of cytomegalovirus exposure and HLA in healthy donors. This clone was counted a few times. V shed 4 bases and J shed 4 bases, with 14 bases lying between them. The CDR3 consists of 15 residues. The germline gives CDR1 MNHEY, CDR2 SMNVEV (reference sequence). Vbeta (60) and Jbeta (13) primers were used in the PCR. Measured with immunoSEQ multiplex PCR; TCRdb has only the in-frame clones, and not every one. The table shows around 170,000 clones, with around 80% occurring only once. The sample consisted of PBMCs. The gene calls are TRBV27 and TRBJ1-5; D perhaps matches TRBD1 (6 bases). This TCR came from a man aged 35 to 55 in good health and CMV-seropositive. The CDR3 nucleotides are TGTGCCAGCAGTTCCCGACAGGAGCCTAATCAGCCCCAGCATTTT. Translation: CASSSRQEPNQPQHF.